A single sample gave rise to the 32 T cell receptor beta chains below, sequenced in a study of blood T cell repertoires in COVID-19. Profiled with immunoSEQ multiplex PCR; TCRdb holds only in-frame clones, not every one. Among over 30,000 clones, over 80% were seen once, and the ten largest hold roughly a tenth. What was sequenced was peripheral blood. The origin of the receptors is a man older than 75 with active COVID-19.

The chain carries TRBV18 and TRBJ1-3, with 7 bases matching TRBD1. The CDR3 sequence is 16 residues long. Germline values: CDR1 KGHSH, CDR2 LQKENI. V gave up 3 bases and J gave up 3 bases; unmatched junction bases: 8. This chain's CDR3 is CASSPMGQIYGNTIYF. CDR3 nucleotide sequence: TGTGCCAGCTCACCCATGGGACAGATTTATGGAAACACCATATATTTT. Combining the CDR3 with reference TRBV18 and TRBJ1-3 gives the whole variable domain NAGVMQNPRHLVRRRGQEARLRCSPMKGHSHVYWYRQLPEEGLKFMVYLQKENIIDESGMPKERFSAEFPKEGPSILRIQQVVRGDSAAYFCASSPMGQIYGNTIYFGEGSWLTVV.

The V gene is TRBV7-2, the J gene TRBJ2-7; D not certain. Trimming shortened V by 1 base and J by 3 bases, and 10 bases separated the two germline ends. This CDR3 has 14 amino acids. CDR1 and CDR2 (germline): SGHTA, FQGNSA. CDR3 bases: TGTGCCAGCAGCTTAGGGGCATTAATCTACGAGCAGTACTTC. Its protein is CASSLGALIYEQYF.

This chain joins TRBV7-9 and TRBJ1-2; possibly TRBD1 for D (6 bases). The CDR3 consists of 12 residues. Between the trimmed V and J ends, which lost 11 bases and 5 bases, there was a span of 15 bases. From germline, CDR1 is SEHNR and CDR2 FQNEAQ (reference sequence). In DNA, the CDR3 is TGTGCCCTTGAAGGACAGATATATGGCTACACCTTC. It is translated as CALEGQIYGYTF.

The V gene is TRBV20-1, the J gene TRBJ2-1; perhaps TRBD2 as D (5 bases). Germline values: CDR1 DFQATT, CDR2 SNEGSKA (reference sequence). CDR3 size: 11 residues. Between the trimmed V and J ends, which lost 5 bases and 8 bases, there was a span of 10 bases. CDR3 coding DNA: TGCAGTGCTCCAGGACTGGATGAGCAGTTCTTC. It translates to CSAPGLDEQFF.

The CDR3: CASSPSREVGELFF. The CDR3 DNA reads as TGTGCCAGCTCACCATCCCGGGAAGTCGGGGAGCTGTTTTTT. V gene TRBV18 combines with J gene TRBJ2-2; possible D gene TRBD2, 5 bases. Germline CDR1 reads KGHSH; CDR2 reads LQKENI. The CDR3 covers 14 residues. Trimming left V 2 bases short and J 7 bases short, with 11 bases between.

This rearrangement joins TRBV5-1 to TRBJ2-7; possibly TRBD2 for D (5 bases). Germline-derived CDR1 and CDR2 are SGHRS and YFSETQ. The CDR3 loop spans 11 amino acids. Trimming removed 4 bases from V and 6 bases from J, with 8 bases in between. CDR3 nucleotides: TGCGCCAGCAGCCTAGCAGGCGAGCAGTACTTC. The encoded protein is CASSLAGEQYF.

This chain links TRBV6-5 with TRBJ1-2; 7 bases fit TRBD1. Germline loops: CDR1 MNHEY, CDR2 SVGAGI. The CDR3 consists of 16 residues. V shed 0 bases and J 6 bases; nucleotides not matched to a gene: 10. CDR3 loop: CASSYSEQIRGDGYTF. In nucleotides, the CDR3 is TGTGCCAGCAGTTACTCCGAGCAGATCAGGGGGGATGGCTACACCTTC.

CDR3 sequence (DNA): TGTGCCAGCGTGGTCGAGCGGGGGGGCTACAATGAGCAGTTCTTC. Translation gives CASVVERGGYNEQFF. The chain uses TRBV2 and TRBJ2-1, with 10 bases identical to TRBD2. In germline, CDR1 is SNHLY, CDR2 FYNNEI. The J segment lost 3 bases and the V segment lost 8 bases, leaving 7 bases of the junction unmatched. CDR3 length: 15 residues.

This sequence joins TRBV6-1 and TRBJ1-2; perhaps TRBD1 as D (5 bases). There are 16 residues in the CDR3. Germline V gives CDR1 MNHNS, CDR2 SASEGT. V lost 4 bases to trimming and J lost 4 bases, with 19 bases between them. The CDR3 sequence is CASSALGGVNFYGYTF. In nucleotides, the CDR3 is TGTGCCAGCAGTGCCCTAGGAGGGGTTAACTTCTATGGCTACACCTTC.

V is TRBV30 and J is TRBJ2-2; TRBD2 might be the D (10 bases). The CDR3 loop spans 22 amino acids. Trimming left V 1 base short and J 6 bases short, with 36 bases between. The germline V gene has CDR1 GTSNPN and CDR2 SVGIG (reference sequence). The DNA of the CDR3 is TGTGCCTGGAGTGCCTATCCGTGGGACAGGGCGAGCGGGAGGGCCTTTTCCGGGGAGCTGTTTTTT. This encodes CAWSAYPWDRASGRAFSGELFF. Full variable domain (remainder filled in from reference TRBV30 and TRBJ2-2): SQTIHQWPATLVQPVGSPLSLECTVEGTSNPNLYWYRQAAGRGLQLLFYSVGIGQISSEVPQNLSASRPQDRQFILSSKKLLLSDSGFYLCAWSAYPWDRASGRAFSGELFFGEGSRLTVL.

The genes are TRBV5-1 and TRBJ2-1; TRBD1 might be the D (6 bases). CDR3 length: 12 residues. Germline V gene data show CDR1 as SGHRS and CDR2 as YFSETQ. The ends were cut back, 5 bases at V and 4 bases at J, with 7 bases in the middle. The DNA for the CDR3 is TGCGCCAGCAGGGACAGTTACAATGAGCAGTTCTTC. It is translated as CASRDSYNEQFF.

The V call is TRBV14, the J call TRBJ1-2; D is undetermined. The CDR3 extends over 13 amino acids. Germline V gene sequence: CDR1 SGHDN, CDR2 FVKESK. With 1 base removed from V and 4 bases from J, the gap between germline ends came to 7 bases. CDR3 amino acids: CASSQVRGYGYTF. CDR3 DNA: TGTGCCAGCAGCCAAGTTCGGGGCTATGGCTACACCTTC.

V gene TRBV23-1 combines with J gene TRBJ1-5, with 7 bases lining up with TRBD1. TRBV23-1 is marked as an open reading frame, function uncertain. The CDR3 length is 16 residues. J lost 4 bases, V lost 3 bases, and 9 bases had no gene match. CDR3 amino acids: CASSHWTGSLNQPQHF. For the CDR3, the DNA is TGCGCCAGCAGTCATTGGACAGGCTCCCTTAATCAGCCCCAGCATTTT.

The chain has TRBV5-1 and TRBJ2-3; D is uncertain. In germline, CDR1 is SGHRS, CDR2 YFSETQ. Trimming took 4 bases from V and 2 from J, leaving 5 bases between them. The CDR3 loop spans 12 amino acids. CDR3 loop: CASSLSTDTQYF. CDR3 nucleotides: TGCGCCAGCAGCCTATCCACAGATACGCAGTATTTT.

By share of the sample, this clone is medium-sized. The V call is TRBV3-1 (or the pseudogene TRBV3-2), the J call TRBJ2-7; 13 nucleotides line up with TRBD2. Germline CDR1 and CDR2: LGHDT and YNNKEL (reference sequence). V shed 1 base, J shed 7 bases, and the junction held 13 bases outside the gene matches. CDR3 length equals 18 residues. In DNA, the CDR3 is TGTGCCAGCAGCCAAGTCGAAGAGACTAGCGGGAGGCGTCGTGAGCAGTACTTC. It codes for CASSQVEETSGRRREQYF.

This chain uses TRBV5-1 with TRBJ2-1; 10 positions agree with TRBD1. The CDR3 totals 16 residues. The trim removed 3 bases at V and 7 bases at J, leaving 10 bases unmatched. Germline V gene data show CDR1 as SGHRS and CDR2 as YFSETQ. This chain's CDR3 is CASSYSGTGVLNEQFF. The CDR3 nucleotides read TGCGCCAGCAGCTACTCCGGGACAGGGGTATTGAATGAGCAGTTCTTC.

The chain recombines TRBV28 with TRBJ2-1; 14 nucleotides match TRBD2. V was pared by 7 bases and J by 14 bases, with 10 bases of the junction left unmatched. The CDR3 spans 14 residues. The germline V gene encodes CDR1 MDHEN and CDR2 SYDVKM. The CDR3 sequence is CASKTGLAGEVEFF. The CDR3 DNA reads TGTGCCAGCAAAACGGGACTAGCGGGAGAAGTAGAGTTCTTC.

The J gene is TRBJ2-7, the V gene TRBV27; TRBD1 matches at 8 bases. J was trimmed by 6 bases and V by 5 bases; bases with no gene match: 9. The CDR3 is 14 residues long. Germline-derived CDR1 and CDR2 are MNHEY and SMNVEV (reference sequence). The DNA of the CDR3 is TGTGCCAGCAGTCAGACAGGGGTGAAGGTCGAGCAGTACTTC. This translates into CASSQTGVKVEQYF.

The CDR3 region is CASSTGQGSTDTQYF. In DNA form, the CDR3 reads TGTGCCAGTAGTACAGGACAGGGGAGCACAGATACGCAGTATTTT. The V gene is TRBV19, the J gene TRBJ2-3; 9 positions agree with TRBD1. Germline CDR1 reads LNHDA; CDR2 reads SQIVND (reference sequence). The CDR3 is 15 amino acids. V gave up 4 bases and J gave up 0 bases; unmatched junction bases: 2.

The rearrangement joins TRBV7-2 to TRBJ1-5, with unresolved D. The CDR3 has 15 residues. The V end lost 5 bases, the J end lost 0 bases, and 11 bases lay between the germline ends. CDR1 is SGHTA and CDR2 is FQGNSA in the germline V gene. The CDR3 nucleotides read TGTGCCAGCAGCCCAGAGGGCCATAGCAATCAGCCCCAGCATTTT. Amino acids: CASSPEGHSNQPQHF.

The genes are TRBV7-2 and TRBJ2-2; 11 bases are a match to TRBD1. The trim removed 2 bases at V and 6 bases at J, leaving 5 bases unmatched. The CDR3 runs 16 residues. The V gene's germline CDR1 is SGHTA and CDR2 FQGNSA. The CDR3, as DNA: TGTGCCAGCAGCTTATTGGGGACAGGGGGATCCGGGGAGCTGTTTTTT. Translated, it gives CASSLLGTGGSGELFF.

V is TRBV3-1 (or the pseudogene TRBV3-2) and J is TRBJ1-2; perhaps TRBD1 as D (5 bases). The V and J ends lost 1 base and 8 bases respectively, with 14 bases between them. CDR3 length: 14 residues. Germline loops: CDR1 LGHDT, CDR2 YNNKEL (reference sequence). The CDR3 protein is CASSQVEGRGGYTF. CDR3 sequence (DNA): TGTGCCAGCAGCCAAGTGGAGGGACGAGGCGGCTACACCTTC.

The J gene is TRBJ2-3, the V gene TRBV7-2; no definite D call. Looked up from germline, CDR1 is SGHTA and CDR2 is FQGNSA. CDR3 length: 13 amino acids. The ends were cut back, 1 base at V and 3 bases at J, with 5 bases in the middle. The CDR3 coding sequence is TGTGCCAGCAGCTTAGTTCGGACAGATACGCAGTATTTT. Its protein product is CASSLVRTDTQYF.

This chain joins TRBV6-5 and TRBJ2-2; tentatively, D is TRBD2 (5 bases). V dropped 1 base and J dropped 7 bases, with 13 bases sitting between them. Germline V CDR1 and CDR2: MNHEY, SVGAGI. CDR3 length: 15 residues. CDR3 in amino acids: CASSYLGEKGGELFF. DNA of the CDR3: TGTGCCAGCAGTTACTTGGGAGAAAAGGGCGGGGAGCTGTTTTTT.

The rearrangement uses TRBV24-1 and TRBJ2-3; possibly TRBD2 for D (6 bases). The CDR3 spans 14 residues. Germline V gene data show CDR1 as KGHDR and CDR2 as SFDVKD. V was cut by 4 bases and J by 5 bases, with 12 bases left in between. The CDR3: CATSDRETGDTQYF. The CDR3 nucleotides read TGTGCCACCAGTGACCGGGAGACGGGAGATACGCAGTATTTT.

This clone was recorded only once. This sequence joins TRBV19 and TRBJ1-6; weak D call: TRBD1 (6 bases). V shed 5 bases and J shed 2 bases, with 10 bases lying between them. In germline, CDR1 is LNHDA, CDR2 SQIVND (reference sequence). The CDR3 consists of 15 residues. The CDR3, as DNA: TGTGCCAGTAGTCTCCAGGGGACCTATAATTCACCCCTCCACTTT. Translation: CASSLQGTYNSPLHF.

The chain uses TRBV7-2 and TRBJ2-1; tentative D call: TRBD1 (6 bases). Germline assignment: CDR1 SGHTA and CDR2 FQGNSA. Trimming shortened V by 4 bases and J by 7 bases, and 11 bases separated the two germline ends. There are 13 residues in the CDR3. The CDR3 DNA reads TGTGCCAGCAGCTCCCCAACAGGGAATGAGCAGTTCTTC. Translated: CASSSPTGNEQFF.

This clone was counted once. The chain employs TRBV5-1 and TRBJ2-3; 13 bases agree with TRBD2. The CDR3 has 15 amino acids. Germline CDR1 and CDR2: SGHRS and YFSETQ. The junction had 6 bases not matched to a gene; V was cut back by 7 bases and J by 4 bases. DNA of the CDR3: TGCGCCAGCGGGACTAGCGGGGAGGGACCAGATACGCAGTATTTT. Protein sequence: CASGTSGEGPDTQYF. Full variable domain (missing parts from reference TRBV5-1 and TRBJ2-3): KAGVTQTPRYLIKTRGQQVTLSCSPISGHRSVSWYQQTPGQGLQFLFEYFSETQRNKGNFPGRFSGRQFSNSRSEMNVSTLELGDSALYLCASGTSGEGPDTQYFGPGTRLTVL.

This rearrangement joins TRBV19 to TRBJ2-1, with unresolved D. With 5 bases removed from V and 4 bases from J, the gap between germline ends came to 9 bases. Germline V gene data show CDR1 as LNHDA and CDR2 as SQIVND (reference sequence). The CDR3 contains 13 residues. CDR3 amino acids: CASSPLLYNEQFF. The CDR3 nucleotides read TGTGCCAGTAGTCCACTCCTTTACAATGAGCAGTTCTTC.

Here the CDR3 DNA reads TGCGCCAGCAGCCGGGGAACTAGCGGGATCCAAGAGACCCAGTACTTC. This gives the protein CASSRGTSGIQETQYF. The V and J genes are TRBV5-1 and TRBJ2-5, with TRBD2 matching 10 bases. The trim removed 4 bases at V and 1 base at J, leaving 7 bases unmatched. CDR3 length equals 16 residues. Germline loops: CDR1 SGHRS, CDR2 YFSETQ.

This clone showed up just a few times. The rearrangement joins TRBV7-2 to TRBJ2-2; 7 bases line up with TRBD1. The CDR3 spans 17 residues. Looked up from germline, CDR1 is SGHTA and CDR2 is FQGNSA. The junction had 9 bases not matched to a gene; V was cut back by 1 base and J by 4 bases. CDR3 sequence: CASSLGPTGAGTGELFF. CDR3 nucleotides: TGTGCCAGCAGCTTAGGCCCAACAGGGGCCGGCACCGGGGAGCTGTTTTTT.

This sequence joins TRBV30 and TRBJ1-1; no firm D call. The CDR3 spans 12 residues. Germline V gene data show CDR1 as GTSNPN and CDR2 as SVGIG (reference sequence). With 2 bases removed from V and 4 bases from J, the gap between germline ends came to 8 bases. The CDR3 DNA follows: TGTGCCTGGAGTCTCCTGAGCACTGAAGCTTTCTTT. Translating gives CAWSLLSTEAFF.